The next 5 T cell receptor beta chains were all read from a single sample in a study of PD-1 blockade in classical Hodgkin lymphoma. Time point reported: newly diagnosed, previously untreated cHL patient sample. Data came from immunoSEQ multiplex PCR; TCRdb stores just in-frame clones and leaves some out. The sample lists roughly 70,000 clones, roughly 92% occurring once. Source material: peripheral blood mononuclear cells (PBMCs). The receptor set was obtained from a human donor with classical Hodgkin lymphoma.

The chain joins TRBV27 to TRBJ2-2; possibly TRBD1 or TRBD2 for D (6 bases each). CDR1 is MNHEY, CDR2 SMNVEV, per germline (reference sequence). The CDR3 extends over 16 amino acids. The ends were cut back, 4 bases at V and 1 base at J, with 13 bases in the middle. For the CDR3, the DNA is TGTGCCAGCAGTTCCGGGGGACAATTGAACACCGGGGAGCTGTTTTTT. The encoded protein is CASSSGGQLNTGELFF.

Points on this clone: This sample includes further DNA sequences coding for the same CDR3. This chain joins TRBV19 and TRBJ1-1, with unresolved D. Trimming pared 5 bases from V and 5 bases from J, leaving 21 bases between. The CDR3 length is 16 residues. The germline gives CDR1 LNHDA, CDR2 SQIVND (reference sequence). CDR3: CASSPNLRAAGTEAFF. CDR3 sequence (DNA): TGTGCCAGTAGTCCCAATTTACGGGCCGCGGGGACTGAAGCTTTCTTT.

The CDR3 nucleotides read TGTGCCATCAGTGAGTCCGGGGGGATGAGCACAGATACGCAGTATTTT. The encoded protein is CAISESGGMSTDTQYF. The chain couples TRBV10-3 to TRBJ2-3; 7 bases align to TRBD2. V trimming: 0 bases; J trimming: 0 bases; junction bases outside the gene matches: 3. This CDR3 contains 16 residues. Germline assignment: CDR1 ENHRY and CDR2 SYGVKD.

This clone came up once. The DNA of the CDR3 is TGCGCCAGCAGCTTGGATAATTCCTACAATGAGCAGTTCTTC. Protein sequence: CASSLDNSYNEQFF. The chain employs TRBV5-1 and TRBJ2-1, with no clear D. This CDR3 region has 14 residues. Trimming pared 0 bases from V and 1 base from J, leaving 5 bases between. Germline V gene data show CDR1 as SGHRS and CDR2 as YFSETQ.

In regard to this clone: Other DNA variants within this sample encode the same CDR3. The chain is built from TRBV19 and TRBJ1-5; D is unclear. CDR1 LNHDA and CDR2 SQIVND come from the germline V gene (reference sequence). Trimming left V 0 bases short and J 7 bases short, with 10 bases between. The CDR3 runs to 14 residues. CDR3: CASSIDRFGQPQHF. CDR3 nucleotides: TGTGCCAGTAGTATAGATCGGTTTGGCCAGCCCCAGCATTTT.